What follows are 5 T cell receptor beta chains derived from one specimen sequenced in a study of follicular helper T cells after annual influenza vaccination. Here immunoSEQ multiplex PCR was the method, and the copy in TCRdb shows in-frame clones only, minus some. The repertoire holds about 14,000 clones, roughly 81% seen once, with about 0.27% in the top ten. Time point here: 2014-2015 season, pre-vaccination. Sample: CXCR5- memory CD4+ T cells sorted from blood, taken on the day of influenza vaccination. The receptors come from an adult who received the influenza vaccine.

The V call is TRBV4-1, the J call TRBJ2-7, with D tentatively TRBD1 or TRBD2 (5 bases each). Germline V CDR1 and CDR2: MGHRA, YSYEKL. V was shortened by 2 bases and J by 0 bases, with 11 bases between the two germline ends. The CDR3 has 15 residues. The CDR3 is CASSQPGRSSYEQYF. The CDR3 DNA is TGCGCCAGCAGCCAACCGGGACGGAGCTCCTACGAGCAGTACTTC.

This rearrangement joins TRBV9 to TRBJ2-1; D possibly uses TRBD1 or TRBD2 (6 bases each). Germline CDR1 and CDR2: SGDLS and YYNGEE. V lost 0 bases to trimming and J lost 0 bases, with 7 bases between them. This CDR3 spans 15 amino acids. This CDR3 is CASSVGGASYNEQFF. In DNA, the CDR3 is TGTGCCAGCAGCGTAGGGGGGGCCTCCTACAATGAGCAGTTCTTC.

The genes are TRBV6-5 and TRBJ1-2; unclear D gene. V lost 3 bases and J 4 bases, leaving 12 bases between the germline ends. The CDR3 is 14 amino acids. Looked up from germline, CDR1 is MNHEY and CDR2 is SVGAGI. CDR3 DNA sequence: TGTGCCAGCAGTTATGACCGACAATCCTATGGCTACACCTTC. This translates into CASSYDRQSYGYTF.

The chain carries TRBV28 and TRBJ2-1; the D is unclear. Germline assignment: CDR1 MDHEN and CDR2 SYDVKM. V was cut by 3 bases and J by 5 bases, with 11 bases left in between. CDR3 length equals 14 residues. The CDR3 DNA reads as TGTGCCAGCAGTTTGGCTCAACCTAACAATGAGCAGTTCTTC. This sequence encodes CASSLAQPNNEQFF.

The J gene is TRBJ1-5, the V gene TRBV5-5; D gene unclear. Trimming removed 0 bases at V and 4 bases at J, with 8 bases between. Germline lookup yields CDR1 SGHKS and CDR2 YYEKEE (reference sequence). There are 14 residues in the CDR3. In DNA, the CDR3 is TGTGCCAGCAGCTTGGTTCAGGTTAATCAGCCCCAGCATTTT. Translated, it gives CASSLVQVNQPQHF.